This T cell receptor (beta chain) came from a study of blood T cell repertoires in COVID-19. Overall study: COVID-19 samples from acute and convalescent phases originated in the United States, Italy and Spain. Sources were T cells, B-cell-depleted T cells, or PBMCs; the material itself was cDNA or gDNA.

Original data processing: Amplification of reference gene primers provided the estimated nucleated cell counts. Using immunoSEQ multiplex PCR, the repertoire was profiled, and TCRdb retains in-frame clones only, with some absent. V and J calls and clone size come straight from that table; D and trimming were deduced from the DNA. The table has 200,000 to 250,000 clones, 80% to 85% seen once. This TCR derives from a young woman who had recovered from COVID-19. What was sequenced was peripheral blood.

CDR3 residues: CATSERTGAGGHYTF. CDR3 nucleotide sequence: TGTGCCACCAGCGAGAGAACCGGGGCAGGGGGCCACTACACCTTC. The gene calls are TRBV15 and TRBJ1-2; 8 nucleotides align to TRBD1. With V trimmed by 5 bases and J by 10 bases, 15 bases remained unmatched. The CDR3 has 15 amino acids. CDR1 is LNHNV, CDR2 YYDKDF, per germline (reference sequence).